These T cell receptor beta chains were read from a single sample in a study of OX40 agonist ivuxolimab in advanced cancers. Using immunoSEQ multiplex PCR, the repertoire was profiled, and TCRdb retains in-frame clones only, with some absent. The data hold tens of thousands of clones, with roughly 90% observed a single time. The sample in question was CD4+ or CD8+ T cells sorted from blood, obtained in a trial of the OX40 agonist ivuxolimab. Receptors originate from an adult with an advanced solid tumor such as melanoma, head and neck, liver or kidney cancer. Both conserved end residues are part of each CDR3. D genes are given only for firm matches. Expanded clones get a size class; other rows say once, few or many, or leave the size out.

v_call	d_call	clone_size	j_call	cdr3_aa	cdr3_nt
TRBV2	TRBD2	-	TRBJ2-1	CASSEAAGGTNEQFF	TGTGCCAGCAGTGAAGCTGCGGGAGGAACGAATGAGCAGTTCTTC
TRBV15	TRBD1	once	TRBJ1-2	CATSRGTGLVRVGYTF	TGTGCCACCAGCAGAGGGACAGGGTTGGTCCGTGTTGGCTACACCTTC
TRBV15	-	-	TRBJ2-5	CATSSGGGQETQYF	TGTGCCACCAGCAGTGGGGGTGGGCAAGAGACCCAGTACTTC
TRBV6-1	TRBD1	-	TRBJ2-7	CASRAQGAYEQYF	TGTGCCAGCAGAGCACAGGGGGCCTACGAGCAGTACTTC
TRBV29-1	-	-	TRBJ2-5	CSANTAQGWETQYF	TGCAGCGCAAATACCGCCCAGGGATGGGAGACCCAGTACTTC
TRBV28	TRBD1	-	TRBJ2-7	CASRSSGGANYEQYF	TGTGCCAGTCGCTCCTCAGGGGGCGCAAATTACGAGCAGTACTTC
TRBV28	-	-	TRBJ2-7	CASSFGGGDRPYEQYF	TGTGCCAGCAGTTTTGGGGGAGGGGACAGGCCTTACGAGCAGTACTTC
TRBV5-1	-	-	TRBJ2-3	CASSLVLASTDTQYF	TGCGCCAGCAGCTTGGTCCTAGCGAGCACAGATACGCAGTATTTT
TRBV7-9	TRBD1	once	TRBJ2-7	CASSFTGGYPGEQYF	TGTGCCAGCAGCTTTACAGGGGGTTACCCAGGCGAGCAGTACTTC
TRBV28	TRBD1	few	TRBJ2-1	CASRGPGGSEQFF	TGTGCCAGCAGGGGCCCAGGGGGCTCCGAGCAGTTCTTC
TRBV5-4	TRBD2	-	TRBJ2-7	CASSSGTSGSPPYEQYF	TGTGCCAGCAGCTCAGGGACTAGCGGGAGCCCCCCCTATGAGCAGTACTTC
TRBV28	-	-	TRBJ2-2	CASISFSNTGELFF	TGTGCCAGCATATCATTTTCGAACACCGGGGAGCTGTTTTTT
TRBV4-1	TRBD1	-	TRBJ1-5	CASSLGQIDSNQPQHF	TGCGCCAGCAGCCTGGGACAGATAGATAGCAATCAGCCCCAGCATTTT